This T cell receptor (beta chain) originates from a study of cytomegalovirus exposure and HLA in healthy donors. This clone was detected once. Its antigen remains unidentified. Amplification used 60 Vbeta primers and 13 Jbeta primers. Using immunoSEQ multiplex PCR, the repertoire was profiled, and TCRdb retains in-frame clones only, with some absent. The table has approximately 150,000 clones, roughly 73% seen once. This CDR3 has 14 amino acids. Germline V gene sequence: CDR1 SNHLY, CDR2 FYNNEI. Trimming removed 8 bases from V and 1 base from J; junction bases left unmatched: 4. Study-level results: Accounts indicate the classifier identified cytomegalovirus status with strong specificity and sensitivity. According to a later analysis, most TCR beta chains associated with CMV appeared HLA-restricted. Indistinguishable V segments such as TRBV6-2 and TRBV6-3 were excluded.

This chain links TRBV2 with TRBJ1-5, with 8 bases lining up with TRBD1. Specimen: PBMCs. The sequence was collected from a male donor in good health and CMV-seronegative. The CDR3 DNA reads as TGTGCCAGCCAAGGACAGGGAAGCAATCAGCCCCAGCATTTT. Translation: CASQGQGSNQPQHF.